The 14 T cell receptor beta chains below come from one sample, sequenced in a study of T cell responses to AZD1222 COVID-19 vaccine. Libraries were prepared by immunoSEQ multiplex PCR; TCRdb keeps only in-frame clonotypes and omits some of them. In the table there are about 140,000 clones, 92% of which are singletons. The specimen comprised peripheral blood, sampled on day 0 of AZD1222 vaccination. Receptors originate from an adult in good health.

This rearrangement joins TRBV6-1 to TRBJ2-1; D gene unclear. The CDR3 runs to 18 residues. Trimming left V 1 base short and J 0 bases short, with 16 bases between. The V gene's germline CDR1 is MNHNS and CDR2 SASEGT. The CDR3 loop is CASSEVGPIHTSYNEQFF. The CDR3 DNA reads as TGTGCCAGCAGTGAAGTTGGCCCAATTCACACCTCCTACAATGAGCAGTTCTTC.

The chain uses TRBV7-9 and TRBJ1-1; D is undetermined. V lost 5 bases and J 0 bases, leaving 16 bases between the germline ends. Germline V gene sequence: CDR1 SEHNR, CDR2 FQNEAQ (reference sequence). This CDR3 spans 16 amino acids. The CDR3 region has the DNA TGTGCCAGCAGCGACGGCTCAATCTTAATGAACACTGAAGCTTTCTTT. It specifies CASSDGSILMNTEAFF.

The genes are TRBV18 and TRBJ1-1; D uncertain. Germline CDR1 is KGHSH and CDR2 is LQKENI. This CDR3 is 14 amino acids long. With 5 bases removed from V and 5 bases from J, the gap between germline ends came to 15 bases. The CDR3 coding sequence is TGTGCCAGCTCAAGACAAAGTCTGGGGACTGAAGCTTTCTTT. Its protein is CASSRQSLGTEAFF.

The CDR3 DNA reads as TGTGCCAGCAGTTCAGGCGTTAATCAGCCCCAGCATTTT. Translation gives CASSSGVNQPQHF. V usage is TRBV6-5 and J usage is TRBJ1-5, with D hard to call. CDR3 length equals 13 residues. V lost 4 bases and J lost 4, with 8 bases in between. Germline V CDR1 and CDR2: MNHEY, SVGAGI.

CDR3 nucleotide sequence: TGTGCCAGCAGCTTAATAGGTCAGGGAATTGCCTACGAGCAGTACTTC. Encoded protein: CASSLIGQGIAYEQYF. The rearrangement joins TRBV7-2 to TRBJ2-7, with D perhaps matching TRBD1 (5 bases). The CDR3 is 16 residues long. Germline CDR1 reads SGHTA; CDR2 reads FQGNSA. Trimming removed 2 bases from V and 2 bases from J, with 16 bases in between.

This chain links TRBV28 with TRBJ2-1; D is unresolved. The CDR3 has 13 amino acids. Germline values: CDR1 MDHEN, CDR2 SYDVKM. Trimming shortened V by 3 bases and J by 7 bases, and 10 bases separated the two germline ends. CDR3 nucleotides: TGTGCCAGCAGTTTCGGTGTTAATAATGAGCAGTTCTTC. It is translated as CASSFGVNNEQFF.

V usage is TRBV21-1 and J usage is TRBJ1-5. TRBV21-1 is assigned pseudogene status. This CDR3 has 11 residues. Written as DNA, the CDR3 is TGTGCCAGCAGCAAAGAGGGGCCCCAGCATTTT. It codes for CASSKEGPQHF.

In DNA, the CDR3 is TGTGCCAGCAGCGTGGGCGGTAGCTCCTACGAGCAGTACTTC. Translated: CASSVGGSSYEQYF. The chain couples TRBV9 to TRBJ2-7; D gene unclear. CDR3 length: 14 amino acids. Germline V gives CDR1 SGDLS, CDR2 YYNGEE. V dropped 2 bases and J dropped 0 bases, with 9 bases sitting between them.

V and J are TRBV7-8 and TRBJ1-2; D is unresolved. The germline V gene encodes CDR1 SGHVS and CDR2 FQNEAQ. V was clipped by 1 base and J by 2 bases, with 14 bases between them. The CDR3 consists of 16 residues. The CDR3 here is CASSLEAWGTNYGYTF. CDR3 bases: TGTGCCAGCAGCTTAGAGGCGTGGGGTACGAACTATGGCTACACCTTC.

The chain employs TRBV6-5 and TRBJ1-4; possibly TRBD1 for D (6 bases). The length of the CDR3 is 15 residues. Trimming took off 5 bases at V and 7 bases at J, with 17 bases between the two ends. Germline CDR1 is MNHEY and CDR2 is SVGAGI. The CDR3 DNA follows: TGTGCCAGCAGTCAACCGGGACATCTGGGTGAAAAACTGTTTTTT. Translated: CASSQPGHLGEKLFF.

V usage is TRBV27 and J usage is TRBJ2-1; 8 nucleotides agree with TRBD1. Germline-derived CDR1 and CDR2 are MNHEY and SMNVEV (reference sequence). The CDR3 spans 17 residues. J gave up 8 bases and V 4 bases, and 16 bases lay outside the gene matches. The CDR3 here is CASSSRQGRGGLDEQFF. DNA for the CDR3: TGTGCCAGCAGTTCAAGACAGGGGAGAGGGGGTTTGGATGAGCAGTTCTTC.

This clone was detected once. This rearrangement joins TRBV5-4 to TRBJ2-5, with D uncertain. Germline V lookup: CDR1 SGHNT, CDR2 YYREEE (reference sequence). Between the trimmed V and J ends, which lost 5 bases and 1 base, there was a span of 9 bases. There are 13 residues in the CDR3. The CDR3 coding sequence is TGTGCCAGCAGGGCAGGCACCCAAGAGACCCAGTACTTC. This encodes CASRAGTQETQYF.

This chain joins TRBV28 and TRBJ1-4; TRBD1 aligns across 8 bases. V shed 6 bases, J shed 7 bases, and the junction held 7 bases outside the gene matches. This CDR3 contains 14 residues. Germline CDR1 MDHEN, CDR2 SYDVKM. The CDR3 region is CASSPTGGGEKLFF. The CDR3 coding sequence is TGTGCCAGCAGCCCAACAGGGGGAGGTGAAAAACTGTTTTTT.

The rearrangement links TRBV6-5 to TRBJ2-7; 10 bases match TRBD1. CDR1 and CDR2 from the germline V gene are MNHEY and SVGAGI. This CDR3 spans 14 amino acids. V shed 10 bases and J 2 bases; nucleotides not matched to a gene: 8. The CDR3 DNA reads TGTGCCACCGACCCCGGGACAGGGGCCTACGAGCAGTACTTC. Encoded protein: CATDPGTGAYEQYF.